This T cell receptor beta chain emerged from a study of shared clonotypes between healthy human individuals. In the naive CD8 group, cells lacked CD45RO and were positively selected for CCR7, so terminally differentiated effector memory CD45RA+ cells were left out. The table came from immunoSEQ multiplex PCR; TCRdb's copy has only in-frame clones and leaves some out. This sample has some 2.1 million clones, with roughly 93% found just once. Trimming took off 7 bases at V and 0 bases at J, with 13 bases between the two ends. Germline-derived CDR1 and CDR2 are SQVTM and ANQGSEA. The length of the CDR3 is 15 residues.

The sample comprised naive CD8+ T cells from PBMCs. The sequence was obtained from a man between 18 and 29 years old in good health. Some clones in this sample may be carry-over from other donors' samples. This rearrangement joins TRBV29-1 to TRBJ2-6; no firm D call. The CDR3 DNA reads TGCAGCGCCACGGTTTACCACTCTGGGGCCAACGTCCTGACTTTC. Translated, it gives CSATVYHSGANVLTF.